This paragraph covers one T cell receptor (beta chain) sequence. TCRdb keeps only in-frame clones here, not all; method: immunoSEQ multiplex PCR. The table records 130,000 to 150,000 clones, more than 70% of them present only once. These data come from a study of blood T cell repertoires in COVID-19. This TCR was sampled from a man in his forties or fifties with active or convalescent COVID-19. Sequenced material: peripheral blood.

The CDR3 is CASTRWASGSGSHEQYF. The CDR3 DNA reads TGTGCCAGCACGCGCTGGGCTAGCGGGAGTGGAAGCCACGAGCAGTACTTC. This chain uses TRBV5-4 with TRBJ2-7; TRBD2 matches at 10 bases. Germline CDR1 SGHNT, CDR2 YYREEE (reference sequence). The CDR3 is 17 amino acids. Unmatched junction bases numbered 17, after V lost 6 bases and J lost 5 bases.